In its sample, the clone carrying this TCR beta chain was seen once. Germline V gives CDR1 ENHRY, CDR2 SYGVKD. The CDR3 is 14 residues long. V trimming: 0 bases; J trimming: 3 bases; junction bases outside the gene matches: 1. This sample is part of a study of blood T cell repertoires in COVID-19. Across the study: Acute and convalescent COVID-19 samples came from the United States, Italy and Spain. T cells, B-cell-depleted T cells, or PBMCs supplied cDNA or gDNA.

In the authors' workflow: Researchers report that nucleated cell counts were estimated from reference gene primer amplification. Assay: immunoSEQ multiplex PCR; the TCRdb copy retains only in-frame clones and omits some. V and J calls and clone size are given by that table; D and trimming were obtained from the DNA. The table has about 200,000 clones, nearly 90% seen once. The chain links TRBV10-3 to TRBJ1-2, with 7 bases identical to TRBD1. The sequenced sample was peripheral blood. The clonotype comes from a man aged 55 to 69 with active or convalescent COVID-19. The CDR3 nucleotides are TGTGCCATCAGTGAGTCTCAGGGGGACTATGGCTACACCTTC. It codes for CAISESQGDYGYTF.